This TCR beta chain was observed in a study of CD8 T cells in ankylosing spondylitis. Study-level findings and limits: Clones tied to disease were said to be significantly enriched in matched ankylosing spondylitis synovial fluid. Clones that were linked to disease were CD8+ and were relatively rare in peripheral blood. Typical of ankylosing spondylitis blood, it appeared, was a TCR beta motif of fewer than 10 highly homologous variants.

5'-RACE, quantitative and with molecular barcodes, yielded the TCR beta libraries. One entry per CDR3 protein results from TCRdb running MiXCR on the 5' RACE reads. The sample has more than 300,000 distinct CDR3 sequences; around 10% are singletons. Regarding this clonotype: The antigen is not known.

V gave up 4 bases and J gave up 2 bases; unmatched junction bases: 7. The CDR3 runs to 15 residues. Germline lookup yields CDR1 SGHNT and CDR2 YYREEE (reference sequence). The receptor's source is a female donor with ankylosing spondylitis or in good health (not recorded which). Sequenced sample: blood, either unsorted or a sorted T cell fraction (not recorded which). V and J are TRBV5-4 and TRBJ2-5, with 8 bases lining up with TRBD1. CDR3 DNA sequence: TGTGCCAGCAGCCTGGACAGGGAACGTCAAGAGACCCAGTACTTC. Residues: CASSLDRERQETQYF. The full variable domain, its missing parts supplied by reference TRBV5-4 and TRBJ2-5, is ETGVTQSPTHLIKTRGQQVTLRCSSQSGHNTVSWYQQALGQGPQFIFQYYREEENGRGNFPPRFSGLQFPNYSSELNVNALELDDSALYLCASSLDRERQETQYFGPGTRLLVL.